This T cell receptor beta chain was documented in a study of T cell responses to AZD1222 COVID-19 vaccine. The protocol was immunoSEQ multiplex PCR, while the TCRdb copy is restricted to in-frame clones and leaves out a portion. The repertoire holds about 130,000 clones, with 80% to 95% as singletons. V was cut by 4 bases and J by 4 bases, with 8 bases left in between. The CDR3 contains 13 residues. In germline, CDR1 is MNHEY, CDR2 SVGEGT. The V gene is TRBV6-2 or TRBV6-3, the J gene TRBJ2-1; a possible D gene is TRBD2 (5 bases). Sequencing used peripheral blood, obtained on day 0 of AZD1222 vaccination. The clonotype was recovered from an adult in good health. CDR3 sequence reads: CASSSGEYNEQFF. The CDR3 DNA is TGTGCCAGCAGTTCCGGGGAGTACAATGAGCAGTTCTTC.